The next 25 T cell receptor beta chains were all read from a single sample in a study of T cells in localized non-small cell lung cancer. The assay was immunoSEQ multiplex PCR, and TCRdb's table has in-frame clones only and misses some. The table shows some 52,000 clones, with around 80% occurring only once. Sequencing used PBMCs, obtained before any cancer treatment. Source of these receptors: a woman aged 40-70 years with stage II lung adenocarcinoma.

The chain is built from TRBV7-9 and TRBJ1-5, with a weak D call TRBD1 (5 bases). The germline V gene has CDR1 SEHNR and CDR2 FQNEAQ (reference sequence). V was shortened by 1 base and J by 6 bases, with 7 bases between the two germline ends. This CDR3 is 13 amino acids long. The CDR3 region is CASSLDGGQPQHF. The CDR3 bases are TGTGCCAGCAGCTTAGATGGGGGTCAGCCCCAGCATTTT. Using reference TRBV7-9 and TRBJ1-5 for the parts outside the CDR3, the full variable domain is DTGVSQNPRHKITKRGQNVTFRCDPISEHNRLYWYRQTLGQGPEFLTYFQNEAQLEKSRLLSDRFSAERPKGSFSTLEIQRTEQGDSAMYLCASSLDGGQPQHFGDGTRLSIL.

This clone was detected only a few times. The rearrangement uses TRBV7-2 and TRBJ2-3, with 9 bases lining up with TRBD2. There are 14 residues in the CDR3. With 5 bases clipped from V and 3 bases from J, the junction kept 3 bases outside the gene matches. Germline V gene lookup returns CDR1 SGHTA and CDR2 FQGNSA. This CDR3 reads CASSRGGATDTQYF. Here the CDR3 DNA reads TGTGCCAGCAGCCGCGGGGGGGCAACAGATACGCAGTATTTT.

This chain joins TRBV28 and TRBJ1-1; D gene uncertain. V lost 4 bases and J lost 10, with 10 bases in between. CDR3 size: 11 residues. The germline V gene has CDR1 MDHEN and CDR2 SYDVKM. The DNA of the CDR3 is TGTGCCAGCAGTTCCGGCCCAGGAGCTTTCTTT. Translated: CASSSGPGAFF.

V usage is TRBV13 and J usage is TRBJ1-1; possible D gene TRBD1, 5 bases. There are 14 residues in the CDR3. V lost 5 bases, J lost 2 bases, and 12 bases lay in between. Germline V gene sequence: CDR1 PRHDT, CDR2 FYEKMQ (reference sequence). The chain's CDR3 is CASSLQERNTEAFF. CDR3 nucleotide sequence: TGTGCCAGCAGCCTACAGGAGCGTAACACTGAAGCTTTCTTT.

V and J are TRBV18 and TRBJ1-1; D uncertain. V gave up 3 bases and J gave up 4 bases, with 9 bases separating them. The germline V gene encodes CDR1 KGHSH and CDR2 LQKENI. The CDR3 spans 13 residues. The CDR3 DNA reads as TGTGCCAGCTCACCGGACCGATTCACTGAAGCTTTCTTT. Protein: CASSPDRFTEAFF. The full variable domain, completed using reference TRBV18 and TRBJ1-1, is NAGVMQNPRHLVRRRGQEARLRCSPMKGHSHVYWYRQLPEEGLKFMVYLQKENIIDESGMPKERFSAEFPKEGPSILRIQQVVRGDSAAYFCASSPDRFTEAFFGQGTRLTVV.

This clone was detected only a few times. The rearrangement joins TRBV7-9 to TRBJ1-4, with D maybe TRBD1 (5 bases). The CDR3 runs 14 residues. From germline, CDR1 is SEHNR and CDR2 FQNEAQ (reference sequence). The V gene lost 2 bases and the J gene lost 8 bases, with 12 bases spanning the gap. CDR3 loop: CASSLSSGGEKLFF. In DNA, the CDR3 is TGTGCCAGCAGCTTATCTTCTGGGGGGGAAAAACTGTTTTTT.

The chain joins TRBV29-1 to TRBJ1-3; D perhaps matches TRBD1 (5 bases). The CDR3 has 15 residues. Germline-derived CDR1 and CDR2 are SQVTM and ANQGSEA. Between the trimmed V and J ends, which lost 5 bases and 0 bases, there was a span of 14 bases. CDR3 amino acids: CSVIGTAPSGNTIYF. Here the CDR3 DNA reads TGCAGCGTTATCGGGACGGCACCCTCTGGAAACACCATATATTTT.

The gene calls are TRBV7-2 and TRBJ2-2, with 9 positions matching TRBD1. The CDR3 sequence is 16 residues long. Trimming removed 3 bases from V and 0 bases from J; junction bases left unmatched: 2. CDR1 is SGHTA, CDR2 FQGNSA, per germline. The CDR3 sequence: CASSFRQGANTGELFF. The DNA for the CDR3 is TGTGCCAGCAGCTTCCGACAGGGGGCGAACACCGGGGAGCTGTTTTTT.

This CDR3 is CASSSQGGYNEQFF. In DNA form, the CDR3 reads TGTGCCAGCAGCTCCCAGGGAGGGTACAATGAGCAGTTCTTC. This chain links TRBV7-9 with TRBJ2-1, with 7 bases aligning to TRBD2. This CDR3 comprises 14 residues. After removal of 4 bases from V and 4 bases from J, the junction contained 4 bases not matched to a gene. Germline CDR1 and CDR2: SEHNR and FQNEAQ (reference sequence).

The chain is built from TRBV14 and TRBJ1-5; D may be TRBD1 (5 bases). The CDR3 covers 15 residues. Germline CDR1 SGHDN, CDR2 FVKESK. V was cut by 5 bases and J by 2 bases, with 13 bases left in between. The CDR3 DNA reads TGTGCCAGCAGCGAAGGGGCTCCGGGCAATCAGCCCCAGCATTTT. This sequence encodes CASSEGAPGNQPQHF.

The V and J genes are TRBV5-8 and TRBJ1-1; the D is unclear. Germline values: CDR1 SGHTS, CDR2 YDEGEE. The V end was cut by 0 bases, the J end by 4 bases, with 10 bases between. CDR3 length: 14 residues. This CDR3 is CASSLGEGVTEAFF. The CDR3 DNA is TGTGCCAGCAGCTTGGGGGAGGGAGTCACTGAAGCTTTCTTT.

This chain uses TRBV19 with TRBJ1-1; D is possibly TRBD1 (6 bases). Trimming left V 0 bases short and J 5 bases short, with 10 bases between. Germline V CDR1 and CDR2: LNHDA, SQIVND (reference sequence). The CDR3 loop spans 14 amino acids. The CDR3 nucleotides read TGTGCCAGTAGTATAGATGGGGGGCGAACTGAAGCTTTCTTT. Protein product: CASSIDGGRTEAFF.

This clone has only a few counts. The rearrangement links TRBV18 to TRBJ1-2; TRBD1 matches at 7 bases. Germline V lookup: CDR1 KGHSH, CDR2 LQKENI. V trimming: 2 bases; J trimming: 3 bases; junction bases outside the gene matches: 0. The CDR3 is 13 amino acids. CDR3 sequence (DNA): TGTGCCAGCTCACCAGGACAGGACTATGGCTACACCTTC. It is translated as CASSPGQDYGYTF. The full variable domain, completed using reference TRBV18 and TRBJ1-2, is NAGVMQNPRHLVRRRGQEARLRCSPMKGHSHVYWYRQLPEEGLKFMVYLQKENIIDESGMPKERFSAEFPKEGPSILRIQQVVRGDSAAYFCASSPGQDYGYTFGSGTRLTVV.

This clone was seen a handful of times. This sequence joins TRBV7-2 and TRBJ1-5; no clear D. The V gene's germline CDR1 is SGHTA and CDR2 FQGNSA. The V end was cut by 1 base, the J end by 7 bases, with 11 bases between. This CDR3 comprises 14 residues. The CDR3: CASSLEAYLQPQHF. Here the CDR3 DNA reads TGTGCCAGCAGCTTAGAGGCGTATCTGCAGCCCCAGCATTTT.

J is TRBJ2-7 and V is TRBV7-2, with 7 bases identical to TRBD1. The germline V gene encodes CDR1 SGHTA and CDR2 FQGNSA. There are 15 residues in the CDR3. The junction had 5 bases not matched to a gene; V was cut back by 1 base and J by 2 bases. CDR3 coding DNA: TGTGCCAGCAGCTTAGAGGGGGCCACCCCCTACGAGCAGTACTTC. It is translated as CASSLEGATPYEQYF.

The chain's CDR3 is CASPGTGNTGELFF. The CDR3 coding sequence is TGTGCCTCCCCCGGGACAGGGAACACCGGGGAGCTGTTTTTT. This chain uses TRBV30 with TRBJ2-2; 8 nucleotides line up with TRBD1. V shed 7 bases and J 1 base; nucleotides not matched to a gene: 5. This CDR3 has 14 residues. Germline V CDR1 and CDR2: GTSNPN, SVGIG (reference sequence).

This clone was found a few times. This rearrangement joins TRBV5-1 to TRBJ2-7, with 9 nucleotides matching TRBD1. Trimming at V came to 1 base and at J to 3 bases, leaving 8 bases not matched to a gene. This CDR3 region has 16 residues. CDR1 is SGHRS and CDR2 is YFSETQ in the germline V gene. The DNA for the CDR3 is TGCGCCAGCAGCTTGCGGGGACAGGGCATAATCTACGAGCAGTACTTC. It codes for CASSLRGQGIIYEQYF.

The genes are TRBV27 and TRBJ2-7; 8 bases fit TRBD2. The CDR3 is made up of 14 amino acids. J was trimmed by 2 bases and V by 7 bases; bases with no gene match: 7. In germline, CDR1 is MNHEY, CDR2 SMNVEV (reference sequence). CDR3 region: CASTSRGGAYEQYF. CDR3 nucleotides: TGTGCCAGCACCTCTCGGGGGGGAGCCTACGAGCAGTACTTC.

This clone was seen more than once but under ten times. The genes are TRBV5-1 and TRBJ1-6; weak D call: TRBD1 (5 bases). Germline V lookup: CDR1 SGHRS, CDR2 YFSETQ. The CDR3 is made up of 15 amino acids. The V end lost 1 base, the J end lost 9 bases, and 14 bases lay between the germline ends. The CDR3 coding sequence is TGCGCCAGCAGCTTGTGGCAGGGTTTGAGTTCACCCCTCCACTTT. Translated, it gives CASSLWQGLSSPLHF.

V and J are TRBV5-4 and TRBJ2-7, with a weak D call TRBD2 (7 bases). The CDR3 covers 15 residues. Germline V gives CDR1 SGHNT, CDR2 YYREEE (reference sequence). The V gene lost 3 bases and the J gene lost 0 bases, with 13 bases spanning the gap. CDR3 amino acids: CASSSTRGASYEQYF. CDR3 coding DNA: TGTGCCAGCAGCTCGACCCGGGGGGCCTCCTACGAGCAGTACTTC.

The chain employs TRBV2 and TRBJ1-5, with D unclear. This CDR3 region has 15 residues. Germline-derived CDR1 and CDR2 are SNHLY and FYNNEI. Trimming removed 1 base at V and 0 bases at J, with 7 bases between. The DNA for the CDR3 is TGTGCCAGCAGTGAAGTGGGGTATAGCAATCAGCCCCAGCATTTT. It specifies CASSEVGYSNQPQHF.

The chain uses TRBV7-2 and TRBJ2-1, with 10 bases lining up with TRBD2. The V segment lost 5 bases and the J segment 5 bases; nucleotides outside the gene matches: 12. Per germline, CDR1 SGHTA and CDR2 FQGNSA. The CDR3 loop spans 17 amino acids. CDR3 bases: TGTGCCAGCAGCACCTTAATTAGCGGGGGGCCGAACAATGAGCAGTTCTTC. It is translated as CASSTLISGGPNNEQFF.

This clone appeared a single time. J is TRBJ1-2 and V is TRBV27; D not certain. The CDR3 runs to 13 residues. Trimming pared 2 bases from V and 4 bases from J, leaving 8 bases between. Looked up from germline, CDR1 is MNHEY and CDR2 is SMNVEV (reference sequence). The CDR3 DNA reads TGTGCCAGCAGTTTAAAGCCAGGCTATGGCTACACCTTC. It encodes CASSLKPGYGYTF.

The chain joins TRBV30 to TRBJ2-3; tentatively, D is TRBD2 (7 bases). V was cut by 2 bases and J by 9 bases, with 12 bases left in between. The CDR3 has 12 amino acids. CDR1 and CDR2 (germline): GTSNPN, SVGIG (reference sequence). The CDR3 DNA sequence: TGTGCCTGGAGTACGGGGGGCCGGACGCAGTATTTT. It is translated as CAWSTGGRTQYF.

This clone was observed once. The J gene is TRBJ1-1, the V gene TRBV6-6; D possibly corresponds to TRBD1 (6 bases). This CDR3 region has 15 residues. Germline V CDR1 and CDR2: MNHNY, SVGAGI (reference sequence). Trimming took off 1 base at V and 7 bases at J, with 16 bases between the two ends. In DNA form, the CDR3 reads TGTGCCAGCAGTTACTTGGGGACACCCAGAGGTGAAGCTTTCTTT. Encoded protein: CASSYLGTPRGEAFF.